These 3 T cell receptor beta chains were all obtained from the same sample, sequenced in a study of control samples from healthy donors and cancer patients. Some clones are missing from TCRdb's copy, which holds only in-frame ones; the method was immunoSEQ multiplex PCR. This sample has 82,000 or so clones, with 90% to 95% found just once. Sequencing used blood. The receptors were gathered from a woman between 18 and 30 years old in good health.

The genes are TRBV2 and TRBJ2-7; D unclear. The CDR3 has 12 amino acids. V lost 4 bases and J 3 bases, leaving 7 bases between the germline ends. Germline loops: CDR1 SNHLY, CDR2 FYNNEI. CDR3 region: CASSVKGYEQYF. CDR3 coding DNA: TGTGCCAGCAGTGTCAAAGGCTACGAGCAGTACTTC.

The chain couples TRBV5-6 to TRBJ2-7; D is unresolved. Per the germline V gene, CDR1 is SGHDT and CDR2 is YYEEEE. The CDR3 spans 11 residues. Trimming stripped 0 bases from V and 2 bases from J, with 0 bases between. This CDR3 reads CASSLAYEQYF. CDR3 coding DNA: TGTGCCAGCAGCTTGGCCTACGAGCAGTACTTC.

This clone occurred once. The chain employs TRBV11-1 and TRBJ2-1; no clear D. Between the trimmed V and J ends, which lost 3 bases and 4 bases, there was a span of 7 bases. Germline V gene data show CDR1 as SGHAT and CDR2 as FQDESV (reference sequence). CDR3 length: 13 amino acids. This CDR3 is CASSLADYNEQFF. The DNA for the CDR3 is TGTGCCAGCAGCTTGGCCGATTACAATGAGCAGTTCTTC.